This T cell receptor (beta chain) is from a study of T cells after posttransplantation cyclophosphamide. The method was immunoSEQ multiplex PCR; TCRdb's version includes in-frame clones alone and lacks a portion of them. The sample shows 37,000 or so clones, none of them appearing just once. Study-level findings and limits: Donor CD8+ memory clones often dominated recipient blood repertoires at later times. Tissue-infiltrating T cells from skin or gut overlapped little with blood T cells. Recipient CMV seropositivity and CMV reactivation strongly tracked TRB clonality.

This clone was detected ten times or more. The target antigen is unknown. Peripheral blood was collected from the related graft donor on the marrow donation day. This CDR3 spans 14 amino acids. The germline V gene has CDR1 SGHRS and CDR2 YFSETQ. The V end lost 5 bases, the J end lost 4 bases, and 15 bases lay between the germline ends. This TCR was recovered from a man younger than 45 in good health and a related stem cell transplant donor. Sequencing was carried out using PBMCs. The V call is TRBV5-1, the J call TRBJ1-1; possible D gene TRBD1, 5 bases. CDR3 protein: CASSNSGLGTEAFF. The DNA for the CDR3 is TGCGCCAGCAGTAATTCAGGGTTAGGCACTGAAGCTTTCTTT. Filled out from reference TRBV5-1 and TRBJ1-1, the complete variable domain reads KAGVTQTPRYLIKTRGQQVTLSCSPISGHRSVSWYQQTPGQGLQFLFEYFSETQRNKGNFPGRFSGRQFSNSRSEMNVSTLELGDSALYLCASSNSGLGTEAFFGQGTRLTVV.